The 27 T cell receptor beta chains in this list originate from one sample, sequenced in a study of T cell responses to AZD1222 COVID-19 vaccine. Produced via immunoSEQ multiplex PCR; TCRdb's table is partial and in-frame only. The top ten hold roughly 1.5% of the sample, which has fewer than 150,000 clones, approximately 90% seen once. The source was peripheral blood, collected on day 0 of AZD1222 vaccination. These receptors were obtained from an adult in good health.

V and J are TRBV30 and TRBJ1-4; no clear D gene. This CDR3 is built from 12 residues. Trimming pared 6 bases from V and 0 bases from J, leaving 5 bases between. Germline lookup yields CDR1 GTSNPN and CDR2 SVGIG (reference sequence). The DNA for the CDR3 is TGTGCCTGCTCTGCAACTAATGAAAAACTGTTTTTT. Translation: CACSATNEKLFF.

The chain is built from TRBV5-4 and TRBJ2-7; TRBD1 agrees at 8 bases. The germline CDR1 and CDR2 sequences are SGHNT and YYREEE (reference sequence). The CDR3 length is 14 residues. Trimming removed 2 bases from V and 5 bases from J; junction bases left unmatched: 6. The CDR3 bases are TGTGCCAGCAGCTTCGGACAGGGACTGAACGAGCAGTACTTC. Its translation: CASSFGQGLNEQYF.

This clone was detected a few times. This CDR3 reads CASSLRRGNEQFF. The CDR3, as DNA: TGTGCCAGCAGTCTCCGTAGGGGGAATGAGCAGTTCTTC. The rearrangement links TRBV12-3 or TRBV12-4 to TRBJ2-1; weak D call: TRBD1 (6 bases). V was shortened by 5 bases and J by 7 bases, with 12 bases between the two germline ends. The CDR3 covers 13 residues.

The genes are TRBV5-1 and TRBJ2-7; 12 nucleotides line up with TRBD1. The CDR3 loop spans 14 amino acids. Trimming took 3 bases from V and 4 from J; bases not matched to a gene: 2. Germline loops: CDR1 SGHRS, CDR2 YFSETQ. The CDR3 region is CASSSGQGAYEQYF. CDR3 nucleotides: TGCGCCAGCAGCTCGGGACAGGGGGCTTACGAGCAGTACTTC.

This chain links TRBV19 with TRBJ1-2, with D perhaps TRBD1 (5 bases). Trimming removed 8 bases from V and 4 bases from J, with 17 bases in between. The CDR3 has 14 amino acids. Germline V gives CDR1 LNHDA, CDR2 SQIVND (reference sequence). The CDR3 loop is CASGPSGGGYGYTF. Here the CDR3 DNA reads TGTGCCAGTGGCCCGAGTGGGGGTGGCTATGGCTACACCTTC.

The gene calls are TRBV7-7 and TRBJ2-7; the match to TRBD1 covers 9 bases. Germline V lookup: CDR1 SSHAT, CDR2 FNYEAQ (reference sequence). V trimming: 5 bases; J trimming: 7 bases; junction bases outside the gene matches: 6. The CDR3 is 13 residues long. CDR3 sequence (DNA): TGTGCCAGCAGCAGGGACAGGGTGGAGGAGCAGTACTTC. Amino acid sequence: CASSRDRVEEQYF.

The chain combines TRBV19 with TRBJ2-3; D not resolved. CDR1 LNHDA and CDR2 SQIVND come from the germline V gene (reference sequence). This CDR3 contains 15 residues. Trimming pared 6 bases from V and 4 bases from J, leaving 17 bases between. The DNA for the CDR3 is TGTGCCAGTAGCCCGCGATTAGGGTCCCCAGATACGCAGTATTTT. This translates into CASSPRLGSPDTQYF. Filled out from reference TRBV19 and TRBJ2-3, the complete variable domain reads DGGITQSPKYLFRKEGQNVTLSCEQNLNHDAMYWYRQDPGQGLRLIYYSQIVNDFQKGDIAEGYSVSREKKESFPLTVTSAQKNPTAFYLCASSPRLGSPDTQYFGPGTRLTVL.

The chain carries TRBV30 and TRBJ1-1; D is unresolved. The CDR3 sequence is 12 residues long. Germline V gene lookup returns CDR1 GTSNPN and CDR2 SVGIG (reference sequence). V dropped 2 bases and J dropped 5 bases, with 9 bases sitting between them. CDR3 in amino acids: CAWSPARTEAFF. The CDR3 nucleotides read TGTGCCTGGAGTCCCGCCAGGACTGAAGCTTTCTTT.

The V gene is TRBV28, the J gene TRBJ2-1; no definite D call. Per the germline V gene, CDR1 is MDHEN and CDR2 is SYDVKM. The CDR3 contains 15 residues. Trimming removed 4 bases from V and 6 bases from J, with 16 bases in between. CDR3 in DNA: TGTGCCAGCAGTTCCCCCCTTATGAAGGGCAATGAGCAGTTCTTC. Translation: CASSSPLMKGNEQFF. The whole variable domain, filled in from reference TRBV28 and TRBJ2-1, reads DVKVTQSSRYLVKRTGEKVFLECVQDMDHENMFWYRQDPGLGLRLIYFSYDVKMKEKGDIPEGYSVSREKKERFSLILESASTNQTSMYLCASSSPLMKGNEQFFGPGTRLTVL.

V gene TRBV14 combines with J gene TRBJ2-1; D is ambiguous. The V and J ends lost 0 bases and 4 bases respectively, with 7 bases between them. The germline V gene encodes CDR1 SGHDN and CDR2 FVKESK. The CDR3 is 14 amino acids. CDR3 sequence (DNA): TGTGCCAGCAGCCAAGACGGTTATTACAATGAGCAGTTCTTC. It yields the protein CASSQDGYYNEQFF. Full variable domain (missing parts from reference TRBV14 and TRBJ2-1): EAGVTQFPSHSVIEKGQTVTLRCDPISGHDNLYWYRRVMGKEIKFLLHFVKESKQDESGMPNNRFLAERTGGTYSTLKVQPAELEDSGVYFCASSQDGYYNEQFFGPGTRLTVL.

V is TRBV19 and J is TRBJ1-1; no clear D. The CDR3 is 12 amino acids. The ends were cut back, 6 bases at V and 4 bases at J, with 9 bases in the middle. Germline CDR1 and CDR2: LNHDA and SQIVND (reference sequence). The CDR3, as DNA: TGTGCCAGTAGGCGGGAGGTCACTGAAGCTTTCTTT. Protein sequence: CASRREVTEAFF.

The chain links TRBV2 to TRBJ2-2, with 8 bases matching TRBD2. V was clipped by 7 bases and J by 3 bases; unmatched bases: 7. The CDR3 length is 15 residues. The germline CDR1 and CDR2 sequences are SNHLY and FYNNEI. CDR3 DNA: TGTGCCAGCACCCCGCGTAGCGGGGACACCGGGGAGCTGTTTTTT. This sequence encodes CASTPRSGDTGELFF.

The chain couples TRBV18 to TRBJ1-1; no reliable D call. Germline CDR1 is KGHSH and CDR2 is LQKENI. The V gene lost 3 bases and the J gene lost 1 base, with 9 bases spanning the gap. This CDR3 has 14 amino acids. The CDR3 region is CASSPARENTEAFF. The DNA for the CDR3 is TGTGCCAGCTCACCGGCGAGGGAGAACACTGAAGCTTTCTTT.

This rearrangement joins TRBV2 to TRBJ1-3; possibly TRBD1 for D (5 bases). The CDR3 totals 15 residues. Deletions cut 2 bases from V and 4 bases from J, with 12 bases between. The germline gives CDR1 SNHLY, CDR2 FYNNEI. CDR3 in DNA: TGTGCCAGCAGTGAAATGGGGGGGGACGGAAACACCATATATTTT. Its protein is CASSEMGGDGNTIYF.

This sequence joins TRBV7-3 and TRBJ2-3, with 8 bases fitting TRBD2. V trimming: 0 bases; J trimming: 1 base; junction bases outside the gene matches: 6. There are 17 residues in the CDR3. CDR1 and CDR2 from the germline V gene are SGHTA and FQGTGA. As DNA, the CDR3 is TGTGCCAGCAGCTTAACGCCCGGGGGGGCCGGCACAGATACGCAGTATTTT. Translating it yields CASSLTPGGAGTDTQYF.

The gene calls are TRBV19 and TRBJ1-5; D is perhaps TRBD1 (6 bases). CDR3 length equals 17 residues. Germline lookup yields CDR1 LNHDA and CDR2 SQIVND (reference sequence). Trimming shortened V by 0 bases and J by 9 bases, and 21 bases separated the two germline ends. The CDR3 DNA is TGTGCCAGTAGTATAGATAGGGGGTTGAGGGAACAACGGCCCCAGCATTTT. This sequence encodes CASSIDRGLREQRPQHF.

The chain joins TRBV28 to TRBJ1-1, with D unclear. The CDR3 has 13 amino acids. The V and J ends lost 5 bases and 6 bases respectively, with 13 bases between them. Germline CDR1 is MDHEN and CDR2 is SYDVKM. The chain's CDR3 is CASSPNPIPEAFF. For the CDR3, the DNA is TGTGCCAGCAGTCCCAACCCAATCCCTGAAGCTTTCTTT.

J is TRBJ1-5 and V is TRBV12-3 or TRBV12-4, with D possibly being TRBD1 (5 bases). Trimming stripped 3 bases from V and 6 bases from J, with 9 bases between. The CDR3 extends over 13 amino acids. The CDR3, as DNA: TGTGCCAGCAGTTTCGGGGGGACTCAGCCCCAGCATTTT. It codes for CASSFGGTQPQHF.

The chain carries TRBV29-1 and TRBJ2-1, with no clear D. V dropped 5 bases and J dropped 0 bases, with 14 bases sitting between them. From germline, CDR1 is SQVTM and CDR2 ANQGSEA. The CDR3 contains 15 residues. CDR3 DNA sequence: TGCAGCGTTACACCAGGTTCAAGCTCCTACAATGAGCAGTTCTTC. Translated, it gives CSVTPGSSSYNEQFF.

Here the CDR3 reads CASSIEKHINQPQHF. The CDR3 nucleotides read TGTGCCAGTAGTATAGAGAAACACATAAATCAGCCCCAGCATTTT. The chain employs TRBV19 and TRBJ1-5; D uncertain. Germline loops: CDR1 LNHDA, CDR2 SQIVND (reference sequence). This CDR3 is 15 amino acids long. V was pared by 0 bases and J by 4 bases, with 10 bases between.

The chain joins TRBV2 to TRBJ2-7, with D tentatively TRBD2 (8 bases). Deletions cut 2 bases from V and 0 bases from J, with 14 bases between. CDR3 length: 16 amino acids. Germline V CDR1 and CDR2: SNHLY, FYNNEI. As DNA, the CDR3 is TGTGCCAGCAGTGAACGGGGGGGACAGAGCTCCTACGAGCAGTACTTC. Protein: CASSERGGQSSYEQYF.

The J gene is TRBJ1-5, the V gene TRBV4-2; D is possibly TRBD1 (5 bases). The V end was cut by 0 bases, the J end by 4 bases, with 16 bases between. The CDR3 is 17 amino acids. Looked up from germline, CDR1 is LGHNA and CDR2 is YNFKEQ. The chain's CDR3 is CASSQDFASGQNQPQHF. DNA for the CDR3: TGTGCCAGCAGCCAAGATTTTGCATCAGGGCAAAATCAGCCCCAGCATTTT.

The chain links TRBV3-1 (or the pseudogene TRBV3-2) to TRBJ2-3, with no clear D. Per the germline V gene, CDR1 is LGHDT and CDR2 is YNNKEL (reference sequence). The V and J ends lost 2 bases and 10 bases respectively, with 13 bases between them. The CDR3 totals 13 residues. CDR3 region: CASSQFEVASQYF. CDR3 DNA: TGTGCCAGCAGCCAATTTGAGGTGGCGTCGCAGTATTTT.

This sequence joins TRBV3-1 (or the pseudogene TRBV3-2) and TRBJ1-6, with D perhaps TRBD1 (5 bases). The V end was cut by 1 base, the J end by 4 bases, with 8 bases between. The CDR3 extends over 15 amino acids. Germline CDR1 and CDR2: LGHDT and YNNKEL (reference sequence). CDR3 protein: CASSQGGAYNSPLHF. DNA of the CDR3: TGTGCCAGCAGCCAAGGAGGGGCTTATAATTCACCCCTCCACTTT.

This clone was detected only once. The chain uses TRBV11-2 and TRBJ1-1, with D perhaps TRBD1 (5 bases). Germline V gene sequence: CDR1 SGHAT, CDR2 FQNNGV. This CDR3 contains 16 residues. Deletions cut 2 bases from V and 0 bases from J, with 13 bases between. The CDR3 region is CASSLSPGTLNTEAFF. CDR3 DNA: TGTGCCAGCAGCTTATCCCCAGGGACCTTGAACACTGAAGCTTTCTTT.

The V call is TRBV5-4, the J call TRBJ2-2; D perhaps matches TRBD2 (6 bases). Trimming pared 0 bases from V and 5 bases from J, leaving 11 bases between. From germline, CDR1 is SGHNT and CDR2 YYREEE (reference sequence). This CDR3 comprises 15 residues. The CDR3 region is CASSLAGGRTGELFF. For the CDR3, the DNA is TGTGCCAGCAGCTTGGCCGGGGGAAGAACCGGGGAGCTGTTTTTT.

V and J are TRBV4-1 and TRBJ1-5; D not certain. CDR3 length: 16 residues. V was pared by 1 base and J by 0 bases, with 10 bases between. Per the germline V gene, CDR1 is MGHRA and CDR2 is YSYEKL. CDR3 loop: CASSQGGILSNQPQHF. The CDR3 DNA sequence: TGCGCCAGCAGCCAAGGAGGGATACTTAGCAATCAGCCCCAGCATTTT.